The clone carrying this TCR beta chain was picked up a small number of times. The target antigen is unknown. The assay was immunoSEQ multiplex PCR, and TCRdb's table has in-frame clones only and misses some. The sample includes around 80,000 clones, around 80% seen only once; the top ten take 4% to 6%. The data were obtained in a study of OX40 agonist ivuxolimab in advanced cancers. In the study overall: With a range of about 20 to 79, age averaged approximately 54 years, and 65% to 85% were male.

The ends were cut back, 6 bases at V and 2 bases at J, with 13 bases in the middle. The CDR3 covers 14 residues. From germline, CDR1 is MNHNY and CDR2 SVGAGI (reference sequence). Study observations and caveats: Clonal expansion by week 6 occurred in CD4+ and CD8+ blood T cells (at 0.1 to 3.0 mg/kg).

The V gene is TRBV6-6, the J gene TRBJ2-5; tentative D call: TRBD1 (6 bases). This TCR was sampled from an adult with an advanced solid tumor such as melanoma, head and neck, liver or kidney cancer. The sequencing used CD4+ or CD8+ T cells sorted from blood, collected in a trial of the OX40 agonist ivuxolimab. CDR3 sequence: CASSHGTSQETQYF. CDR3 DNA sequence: TGTGCCAGCAGCCATGGGACATCTCAAGAGACCCAGTACTTC.